Listed here are 18 T cell receptor beta chains from one sample, sequenced in a study of T cell responses to AZD1222 COVID-19 vaccine. Assay used: immunoSEQ multiplex PCR; TCRdb lists only in-frame clones, some missing. The sample lists 250,000 or so clones; 80% to 95% were seen once. This specimen consisted of peripheral blood, obtained on day 0 of AZD1222 vaccination. The receptors originated from an adult in good health.

J is TRBJ1-6 and V is TRBV7-2; 12 bases match TRBD1. V shed 2 bases and J 10 bases; nucleotides not matched to a gene: 6. Germline V gene data show CDR1 as SGHTA and CDR2 as FQGNSA. The CDR3 has 16 residues. CDR3 bases: TGTGCCAGCAGCTTAAGGGGGGACAGGGGGCTGTCACCCCTCCACTTT. It translates to CASSLRGDRGLSPLHF.

The chain carries TRBV16 and TRBJ2-2; no firm D call. The V gene lost 0 bases and the J gene lost 4 bases, with 6 bases spanning the gap. The CDR3 is 14 residues long. Germline CDR1 reads KGHSY; CDR2 reads FQNENV. The CDR3, as DNA: TGTGCCAGCAGCCAATCGCTGGCCACCGGGGAGCTGTTTTTT. It translates to CASSQSLATGELFF.

The chain's CDR3 is CASSPLAGAPYEQYF. The DNA of the CDR3 is TGTGCCAGCAGCCCTTTAGCGGGAGCACCTTACGAGCAGTACTTC. The chain is built from TRBV5-5 and TRBJ2-7; 9 nucleotides align to TRBD2. Germline-derived CDR1 and CDR2 are SGHKS and YYEKEE (reference sequence). This CDR3 region has 15 residues. After removal of 4 bases from V and 4 bases from J, the junction contained 9 bases not matched to a gene.

The rearrangement uses TRBV6-5 and TRBJ2-7; 10 positions match TRBD1. The CDR3 spans 14 residues. The germline V gene has CDR1 MNHEY and CDR2 SVGAGI. The ends lost 6 bases at V and 2 bases at J; junction bases unmatched: 4. The CDR3 reads CASRRQGAPYEQYF. CDR3 in DNA: TGTGCCAGCAGGAGACAGGGGGCCCCCTACGAGCAGTACTTC.

This chain connects TRBV5-1 to TRBJ2-1, with 9 bases fitting TRBD2. The CDR3 is 17 residues long. CDR1 and CDR2 (germline): SGHRS, YFSETQ. The V gene end was trimmed by 2 bases and the J gene end by 1 base; junction bases not matched to a gene: 7. The CDR3 protein is CASSFPRSGSSYNEQFF. CDR3 in DNA: TGCGCCAGCAGCTTCCCCCGTAGCGGGAGTTCCTACAATGAGCAGTTCTTC.

CDR3 loop: CASSSPGTGGDTQYF. The CDR3 DNA reads TGCGCCAGCAGCTCCCCGGGAACAGGGGGCGATACGCAGTATTTT. The rearrangement joins TRBV5-1 to TRBJ2-3; 9 nucleotides agree with TRBD1. The CDR3 is 15 residues long. V was pared by 3 bases and J by 6 bases, with 8 bases of the junction left unmatched. CDR1 and CDR2 (germline): SGHRS, YFSETQ.

Comments on this clone: The same CDR3 arises from other DNA sequences in this sample as well. The chain combines TRBV28 with TRBJ2-7, with D hard to call. The CDR3 is made up of 12 amino acids. CDR1 is MDHEN and CDR2 is SYDVKM in the germline V gene. Trimming removed 2 bases from V and 4 bases from J, with 6 bases in between. CDR3 sequence reads: CASSLLGYEQYF. CDR3 bases: TGTGCCAGCAGTTTACTGGGATACGAGCAGTACTTC.

CDR3 DNA: TGCGCCAGCCGAGCCACGGCGAACACCGGGGAGCTGTTTTTT. Translated: CASRATANTGELFF. The rearrangement links TRBV5-1 to TRBJ2-2; D not resolved. Germline V gene lookup returns CDR1 SGHRS and CDR2 YFSETQ. V lost 7 bases to trimming and J lost 0 bases, with 10 bases between them. This CDR3 comprises 14 residues.

This chain joins TRBV7-3 and TRBJ1-2; 11 bases fit TRBD1. V lost 2 bases to trimming and J lost 7 bases; unmatched junction nucleotides: 0. CDR3 length: 13 amino acids. Germline V gene data show CDR1 as SGHTA and CDR2 as FQGTGA. The chain's CDR3 is CASSLGTGGGYTF. Here the CDR3 DNA reads TGTGCCAGCAGCTTAGGGACAGGGGGTGGCTACACCTTC.

The chain joins TRBV6-2 or TRBV6-3 to TRBJ1-5; D gene unclear. From germline, CDR1 is MNHEY and CDR2 SVGEGT. Trimming removed 5 bases from V and 7 bases from J, with 18 bases in between. CDR3 length: 15 amino acids. The CDR3 bases are TGTGCCAGCAGTACCGACTCGGGCCCGAAACAGCCCCAGCATTTT. It specifies CASSTDSGPKQPQHF.

The chain carries TRBV2 and TRBJ1-4; 9 bases agree with TRBD1. The CDR3 loop spans 17 amino acids. V dropped 8 bases and J dropped 5; count of bases not matched to a gene: 15. The germline CDR1 and CDR2 sequences are SNHLY and FYNNEI. The CDR3 is CASSQNPPGTGNEKLFF. In DNA form, the CDR3 reads TGTGCCAGCTCCCAAAACCCCCCCGGGACAGGGAATGAAAAACTGTTTTTT.

The table lists this clone with a count of one. The J gene is TRBJ1-1, the V gene TRBV5-1, with TRBD1 matching over 8 bases. The CDR3 runs 14 residues. The J segment lost 6 bases and the V segment lost 5 bases, leaving 9 bases of the junction unmatched. Per germline, CDR1 SGHRS and CDR2 YFSETQ. CDR3 in amino acids: CASSPGQAMSEAFF. CDR3 coding DNA: TGCGCCAGCAGTCCGGGACAGGCGATGTCTGAAGCTTTCTTT.

The chain uses TRBV19 and TRBJ2-3, with 8 bases matching TRBD1. Germline CDR1 reads LNHDA; CDR2 reads SQIVND (reference sequence). The length of the CDR3 is 13 residues. The V segment lost 4 bases and the J segment 3 bases; nucleotides outside the gene matches: 0. CDR3 sequence (DNA): TGTGCCAGTAGTAGGACAGGGACAGATACGCAGTATTTT. Protein sequence: CASSRTGTDTQYF.

The genes are TRBV5-1 and TRBJ1-4, with no clear D. The CDR3 totals 16 residues. Trimming pared 4 bases from V and 0 bases from J, leaving 13 bases between. Per germline, CDR1 SGHRS and CDR2 YFSETQ. The CDR3 DNA follows: TGCGCCAGCAGCCCTGACTCCCCCACAACTAATGAAAAACTGTTTTTT. Amino acid sequence: CASSPDSPTTNEKLFF. Variable domain in full (rest from reference TRBV5-1 and TRBJ1-4): KAGVTQTPRYLIKTRGQQVTLSCSPISGHRSVSWYQQTPGQGLQFLFEYFSETQRNKGNFPGRFSGRQFSNSRSEMNVSTLELGDSALYLCASSPDSPTTNEKLFFGSGTQLSVL.

The rearrangement uses TRBV10-3 and TRBJ1-1; 9 bases match TRBD1. Germline values: CDR1 ENHRY, CDR2 SYGVKD. With V trimmed by 6 bases and J by 6 bases, 11 bases remained unmatched. The CDR3 spans 15 residues. The CDR3, as DNA: TGTGCCATCAGCGAAGACAGGGGGAGAGTGTCTGAAGCTTTCTTT. Protein: CAISEDRGRVSEAFF.

In its sample, this clone was seen once. The chain has TRBV10-2 and TRBJ1-1; D is undetermined. The V end was cut by 3 bases, the J end by 4 bases, with 12 bases between. The germline CDR1 and CDR2 sequences are WSHSY and SAAADI. The CDR3 has 14 residues. The CDR3 DNA reads TGCGCCAGCAGTGAATCGTCTTATACCACTGAAGCTTTCTTT. Translated, it gives CASSESSYTTEAFF.

Notes on this clone: The junction departs from germline at one end; a sequencing error may be responsible. V usage is TRBV13 and J usage is TRBJ2-7; weak D call: TRBD1 (5 bases). This CDR3 is 14 amino acids long. Germline CDR1 is PRHDT and CDR2 is FYEKMQ (reference sequence). This CDR3 reads CSSSTLQGSNEQYF. In DNA form, the CDR3 reads TGTTCCAGCAGCACACTGCAGGGTAGCAACGAGCAGTACTTC. Together with reference TRBV13 and TRBJ2-7, the CDR3 gives the full variable domain: AAGVIQSPRHLIKEKRETATLKCYPIPRHDTVYWYQQGPGQDPQFLISFYEKMQSDKGSIPDRFSAQQFSDYHSELNMSSLELGDSALYFCSSSTLQGSNEQYFGPGTRLTVT.

This chain links TRBV28 with TRBJ1-2; D is perhaps TRBD1 (5 bases). CDR1 and CDR2 (germline): MDHEN, SYDVKM. The V end lost 7 bases, the J end lost 4 bases, and 13 bases lay between the germline ends. This CDR3 contains 13 residues. CDR3 DNA: TGTGCCAGCACCCCGAGACAGTTCTATGGCTACACCTTC. This sequence encodes CASTPRQFYGYTF.